The T cell receptor beta chain under discussion was sequenced for a study of regulatory T cells in long-lasting Graves disease. Findings of the study overall: Persistent disease exhibited a predilection for TRBV28, TRBJ1-2 and TRBJ2-5.

At least ten counts were recorded for this clonotype. Its matching antigen is unknown. Time point in this sample: persistent/refractory GD, antithyroid drugs over 5 years with positive TRAb. The TCR library was made from RNA that had been extracted from PBMCs in TRIzol. Trimming took 11 bases from V and 0 from J, leaving 10 bases between them. The CDR3 has 12 amino acids. Germline V gives CDR1 SGHTA, CDR2 FQGTGA. Assembly of TCR beta libraries relied on iRepertoire HTBI primers together with Arm-PCR of CDR3 regions. A single record per CDR3 protein comes from TCRdb applying MiXCR to the multiplex PCR reads. This sample has over 450,000 distinct CDR3 sequences, with about 22% found just once.

This receptor was identified in a female donor with Graves disease. Specimen: peripheral blood mononuclear cells (PBMCs), collected when the disease was refractory, from a patient treated with antithyroid drugs. This chain connects TRBV7-3 to TRBJ1-1; TRBD1 might be the D (6 bases). The CDR3 is CASPGVNTEAFF. As DNA, the CDR3 is TGTGCCTCCCCAGGGGTGAACACTGAAGCTTTCTTT.